This is a list of T cell receptor beta chains from one sample in a study of patients and donors after allogeneic stem cell transplantation. TCRdb independently ran MiXCR on the RT-PCR reads; one entry per CDR3 protein. The data hold about 74,000 distinct CDR3 sequences, with 26% observed a single time. What was sequenced was blood, either unsorted or a sorted T cell fraction (not recorded which). These receptors were taken from a human donor who was either an allogeneic HSCT recipient or a stem cell or donor lymphocyte infusion donor (not recorded which). It is not recorded whose cells these are; they may come from a transplant donor. Each CDR3 is given with its conserved first and last residue. D genes are given only for firm matches. Clone size is shown for a subset of rows, as once, few, many or a class of expanded clone.

J: TRBJ2-1
V: TRBV9
size: few
D: -
CDR3: CASSRSEGEQFF
DNA: TGTGCCAGCAGCCGTAGCGAAGGTGAGCAGTTCTTC

J: TRBJ2-7
V: TRBV15
size: -
D: -
CDR3: CATSGGKGSSYEQYF
DNA: TGTGCCACCAGCGGAGGCAAAGGGAGCTCCTACGAGCAGTACTTC

J: TRBJ2-1
V: TRBV9
size: few
D: -
CDR3: CASSVEARWGGAYNEQFF
DNA: TGTGCCAGCAGCGTAGAAGCCCGATGGGGCGGAGCCTACAATGAGCAGTTCTTC

J: TRBJ2-3
V: TRBV20-1
size: -
D: -
CDR3: CSARYLDTQYF
DNA: TGCAGTGCTAGATACTTAGATACGCAGTATTTT

J: TRBJ1-1
V: TRBV9
size: -
D: -
CDR3: CASSPLGGLTEAFF
DNA: TGTGCCAGCAGCCCATTAGGGGGGCTCACTGAAGCTTTCTTT

J: TRBJ1-2
V: TRBV6-5
size: medium-sized
D: -
CDR3: CASLGDRSSAGYYGYTF
DNA: TGTGCCAGCCTTGGTGACAGGTCCTCAGCAGGGTACTATGGCTACACCTTC

J: TRBJ2-5
V: TRBV20-1
size: medium-sized
D: -
CDR3: CSAPWQQETQYF
DNA: TGCAGTGCCCCCTGGCAGCAAGAGACCCAGTACTTC

J: TRBJ2-7
V: TRBV4-1
size: -
D: TRBD1
CDR3: CASSSFQGEAYYEQYF
DNA: TGCGCCAGCAGCAGCTTCCAGGGGGAAGCTTACTACGAGCAGTACTTC

J: TRBJ2-5
V: TRBV4-2
size: few
D: TRBD2
CDR3: CASSQDPREQETQYF
DNA: TGTGCCAGCAGCCAAGACCCGCGGGAGCAAGAGACCCAGTACTTC

J: TRBJ2-1
V: TRBV12-3/TRBV12-4
size: -
D: -
CDR3: CASTMGGEQFF
DNA: TGTGCCAGCACCATGGGCGGCGAGCAGTTCTTC

J: TRBJ1-4
V: TRBV7-2
size: many
D: -
CDR3: CASSPRSGTAEKLFF
DNA: TGTGCCAGCAGCCCAAGATCCGGGACGGCTGAAAAACTGTTTTTT

J: TRBJ2-2
V: TRBV5-1
size: few
D: -
CDR3: CASSLEGIGGELFF
DNA: TGCGCCAGCAGCTTGGAGGGAATCGGCGGGGAGCTGTTTTTT

J: TRBJ2-1
V: TRBV20-1
size: -
D: TRBD2
CDR3: CSARDLRGSPYNEQFF
DNA: TGCAGTGCTAGAGATTTGCGGGGGTCACCCTACAATGAGCAGTTCTTC

J: TRBJ2-3
V: TRBV13
size: few
D: -
CDR3: CASIVWPFTDTQYF
DNA: TGTGCCAGCATCGTATGGCCCTTTACAGATACGCAGTATTTT

J: TRBJ2-1
V: TRBV5-1
size: few
D: -
CDR3: CASSSGRKNEQFF
DNA: TGCGCCAGCAGCTCGGGACGGAAGAATGAGCAGTTCTTC

J: TRBJ1-1
V: TRBV7-2
size: many
D: -
CDR3: CASSLGGAEAFF
DNA: TGTGCCAGCAGCTTAGGAGGGGCTGAAGCTTTCTTT

J: TRBJ2-1
V: TRBV18
size: many
D: -
CDR3: CASSPSAAAEFF
DNA: TGTGCCAGCTCACCGAGTGCGGCTGCGGAGTTCTTC

J: TRBJ2-1
V: TRBV29-1
size: many
D: -
CDR3: CSATWDRYNEQFF
DNA: TGCAGCGCTACTTGGGACCGCTACAATGAGCAGTTCTTC

J: TRBJ1-2
V: TRBV7-2
size: few
D: -
CDR3: CASSSDFYGYTF
DNA: TGTGCCAGCAGCTCAGACTTTTATGGCTACACCTTC

J: TRBJ1-2
V: TRBV7-9
size: -
D: TRBD1
CDR3: CASSLDRRDRVFHYGYTF
DNA: TGTGCCAGCAGCTTAGACCGCCGGGACAGGGTTTTCCACTATGGCTACACCTTC

J: TRBJ2-7
V: TRBV20-1
size: -
D: TRBD2
CDR3: CSARRASGYEQYF
DNA: TGCAGTGCTCGAAGGGCTAGCGGCTACGAGCAGTACTTC

J: TRBJ2-7
V: TRBV5-1
size: -
D: -
CDR3: CASSIRTEVSYEQYF
DNA: TGCGCCAGCAGCATCCGGACAGAAGTCTCCTACGAGCAGTACTTC

J: TRBJ2-1
V: TRBV12-3/TRBV12-4
size: -
D: -
CDR3: CASSPEEGSGEQFF
DNA: TGTGCCAGCAGTCCGGAGGAGGGCAGTGGTGAGCAGTTCTTC

J: TRBJ1-6
V: TRBV6-6
size: many
D: -
CDR3: CASSSQSSSPLHF
DNA: TGTGCCAGCAGTTCCCAGAGTAGTTCACCCCTCCACTTT

J: TRBJ1-1
V: TRBV29-1
size: few
D: -
CDR3: CSADQGTEAFF
DNA: TGCAGCGCTGATCAGGGGACTGAAGCTTTCTTT

J: TRBJ1-3
V: TRBV12-3/TRBV12-4
size: few
D: -
CDR3: CASSFGLSGNTIYF
DNA: TGTGCCAGCAGTTTTGGTCTCTCTGGAAACACCATATATTTT

J: TRBJ1-3
V: TRBV6-1
size: -
D: -
CDR3: CASSEAPGPSSGNTIYF
DNA: TGTGCCAGCAGTGAAGCCCCGGGACCCTCCTCTGGAAACACCATATATTTT

J: TRBJ1-1
V: TRBV5-1
size: -
D: -
CDR3: CASSLGRANTEAFF
DNA: TGCGCCAGCAGCTTGGGCAGGGCAAACACTGAAGCTTTCTTT

J: TRBJ1-4
V: TRBV5-8
size: -
D: -
CDR3: CASSLRTFSVVF
DNA: TGTGCCAGCAGCTTGCGGACTTTTTCCGTGGTCTTT

J: TRBJ2-7
V: TRBV4-1
size: -
D: TRBD1
CDR3: CASSQVGTGDYEQYF
DNA: TGCGCCAGCAGCCAAGTTGGGACAGGGGACTACGAGCAGTACTTC

J: TRBJ2-1
V: TRBV20-1
size: -
D: TRBD2
CDR3: CSASRAGGWNNEQFF
DNA: TGCAGTGCTAGTCGAGCGGGGGGCTGGAACAATGAGCAGTTCTTC

J: TRBJ2-3
V: TRBV5-1
size: few
D: TRBD1
CDR3: CASSPWTGSSTDTQYF
DNA: TGCGCCAGCAGCCCCTGGACAGGGTCGAGCACAGATACGCAGTATTTT

J: TRBJ1-2
V: TRBV20-1
size: -
D: -
CDR3: CSAKRGANYGYTF
DNA: TGCAGTGCTAAAAGGGGCGCGAACTATGGCTACACCTTC

J: TRBJ1-2
V: TRBV24-1
size: -
D: TRBD1
CDR3: CATSDSGQVHYGYTF
DNA: TGTGCCACCAGTGATTCCGGACAGGTCCACTATGGCTACACCTTC

J: TRBJ1-1
V: TRBV28
size: -
D: -
CDR3: CASSLAGRALTEAFF
DNA: TGTGCCAGCAGTTTAGCGGGCAGGGCTTTAACTGAAGCTTTCTTT

J: TRBJ1-1
V: TRBV6-5
size: -
D: -
CDR3: CASSYGDPFSIGTEAFF
DNA: TGTGCCAGCAGTTATGGGGACCCCTTCTCCATAGGCACTGAAGCTTTCTTT

J: TRBJ1-5
V: TRBV20-1
size: -
D: TRBD1
CDR3: CSAYRGLGNQPQHF
DNA: TGCAGTGCTTACAGGGGTTTGGGCAATCAGCCCCAGCATTTT

J: TRBJ2-7
V: TRBV6-6
size: -
D: -
CDR3: CASNRPQSYEQYF
DNA: TGTGCCAGCAACCGGCCACAGTCGTACGAGCAGTACTTC

J: TRBJ1-5
V: TRBV10-3
size: few
D: -
CDR3: CAISDPFFSNQPQHF
DNA: TGTGCCATCAGTGATCCTTTTTTTAGCAATCAGCCCCAGCATTTT

J: TRBJ2-5
V: TRBV7-9
size: -
D: -
CDR3: CASSFWGDGETQYF
DNA: TGTGCCAGCAGCTTTTGGGGAGATGGAGAGACCCAGTACTTC

J: TRBJ1-1
V: TRBV5-1
size: few
D: -
CDR3: CASSFAVTEGSYTEAFF
DNA: TGCGCCAGCAGCTTCGCCGTAACGGAGGGGTCTTACACTGAAGCTTTCTTT

J: TRBJ2-7
V: TRBV3-2
size: few
D: -
CDR3: CASSQDADRAYEQYF
DNA: TGTGCCAGCAGCCAAGACGCGGACAGGGCCTACGAGCAGTACTTC

J: TRBJ1-4
V: TRBV20-1
size: -
D: TRBD1
CDR3: CSAIQGARNEKLFF
DNA: TGCAGTGCCATACAGGGGGCGCGAAATGAAAAACTGTTTTTT

J: TRBJ1-1
V: TRBV5-1
size: -
D: -
CDR3: CASSLLGKDTEAFF
DNA: TGCGCCAGCAGCTTGTTGGGAAAGGACACTGAAGCTTTCTTT

J: TRBJ2-7
V: TRBV7-9
size: -
D: -
CDR3: CASSPTGPSGYEQYF
DNA: TGTGCCAGCAGCCCTACCGGACCCTCAGGCTACGAGCAGTACTTC

J: TRBJ2-7
V: TRBV3-1
size: -
D: -
CDR3: CASSQAGTPEQYF
DNA: TGTGCCAGCAGCCAAGCCGGGACTCCTGAGCAGTACTTC

J: TRBJ2-7
V: TRBV12-3/TRBV12-4
size: -
D: TRBD1
CDR3: CASTATGTSYEQYF
DNA: TGTGCCAGCACCGCGACAGGGACCTCCTACGAGCAGTACTTC

J: TRBJ1-2
V: TRBV13
size: -
D: -
CDR3: CASDLGYTF
DNA: TGTGCCAGCGATCTAGGCTACACCTTC

J: TRBJ2-4
V: TRBV27
size: -
D: -
CDR3: CASSLNRGNIQYF
DNA: TGTGCCAGCAGTTTAAATCGGGGGAACATTCAGTACTTC

J: TRBJ2-7
V: TRBV20-1
size: -
D: TRBD1
CDR3: CSVTGFASGEQYF
DNA: TGCAGTGTGACAGGGTTCGCCTCGGGGGAGCAGTACTTC

J: TRBJ2-1
V: TRBV12-3/TRBV12-4
size: -
D: -
CDR3: CASSLRLNEQFF
DNA: TGTGCCAGCAGTCTCCGATTGAATGAGCAGTTCTTC

J: TRBJ2-7
V: TRBV4-2
size: -
D: -
CDR3: CASSQVSGQGTYEQYF
DNA: TGTGCCAGCAGCCAAGTCTCGGGGCAGGGTACGTACGAGCAGTACTTC

J: TRBJ2-7
V: TRBV7-9
size: -
D: -
CDR3: CASSLMEYEQYF
DNA: TGTGCCAGCAGCTTAATGGAGTACGAGCAGTACTTC

J: TRBJ1-1
V: TRBV5-1
size: -
D: -
CDR3: CASSSVMNTEAFF
DNA: TGCGCCAGCAGTAGTGTTATGAACACTGAAGCTTTCTTT

J: TRBJ2-1
V: TRBV11-2
size: -
D: TRBD2
CDR3: CASSSTSGAYNEQFF
DNA: TGTGCCAGCAGCTCGACTAGCGGGGCTTACAATGAGCAGTTCTTC

J: TRBJ2-2
V: TRBV24-1
size: few
D: TRBD1
CDR3: CATSDDRATGELFF
DNA: TGTGCCACCAGCGACGACAGGGCCACCGGGGAGCTGTTTTTT

J: TRBJ2-2
V: TRBV15
size: few
D: -
CDR3: CATSRGGLSGELFF
DNA: TGTGCCACCAGCAGAGGGGGACTTTCCGGGGAGCTGTTTTTT

J: TRBJ1-5
V: TRBV12-3/TRBV12-4
size: -
D: -
CDR3: CASSHGGGINQPQHF
DNA: TGTGCCAGCAGTCATGGAGGGGGAATCAATCAGCCCCAGCATTTT

J: TRBJ1-1
V: TRBV7-9
size: few
D: -
CDR3: CASSFLQGTNTEAFF
DNA: TGTGCCAGCAGCTTTCTCCAGGGGACAAACACTGAAGCTTTCTTT

J: TRBJ1-6
V: TRBV12-3/TRBV12-4
size: few
D: -
CDR3: CASSLGSLGSNSPLHF
DNA: TGTGCCAGCAGTTTAGGCAGCCTCGGGAGTAATTCACCCCTCCACTTT